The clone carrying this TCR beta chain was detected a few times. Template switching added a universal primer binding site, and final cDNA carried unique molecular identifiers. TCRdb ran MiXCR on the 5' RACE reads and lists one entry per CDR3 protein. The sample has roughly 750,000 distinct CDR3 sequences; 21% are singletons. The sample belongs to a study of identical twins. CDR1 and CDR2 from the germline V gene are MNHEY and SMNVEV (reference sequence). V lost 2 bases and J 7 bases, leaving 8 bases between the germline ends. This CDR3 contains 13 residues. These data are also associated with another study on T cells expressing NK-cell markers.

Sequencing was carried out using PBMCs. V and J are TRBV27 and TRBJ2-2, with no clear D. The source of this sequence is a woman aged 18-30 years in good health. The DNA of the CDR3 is TGTGCCAGCAGTTTACCTCCTGACGGGGAGCTGTTTTTT. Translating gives CASSLPPDGELFF.